The clone carrying this T cell receptor beta chain was seen more than once but under ten times. Researchers used 5'RACE with constant-segment primers to make TCR alpha and TCR beta cDNA libraries that carry sample barcodes and UMIs. From the 5' RACE reads, TCRdb called clonotypes with MiXCR, one entry per CDR3 protein. The sample shows roughly 400,000 distinct CDR3 sequences, 15% to 20% of them seen only once. This record comes from a study of T-cell memory formation after mild COVID-19. Across the whole study: TCR clusters were mostly donor specific.

The CDR3 is 19 amino acids. V lost 1 base and J lost 6, with 22 bases in between. Germline loops: CDR1 SGHAT, CDR2 FQNNGV. This chain uses TRBV11-2 with TRBJ2-6; D is perhaps TRBD1 (5 bases). The sequenced sample consisted of PBMCs or a T cell subset sorted from them (not recorded which). This receptor was identified in a man younger than 35 who had mild COVID-19 (a few samples of this study predate the infection). Cell type and time point are not known. This chain's CDR3 is CASSLVFQGKALVANVLTF. CDR3 DNA sequence: TGTGCCAGCAGCTTAGTGTTCCAGGGAAAGGCTCTGGTGGCCAACGTCCTGACTTTC. The entire variable domain, with the rest obtained from reference TRBV11-2 and TRBJ2-6, is as follows: EAGVAQSPRYKIIEKRQSVAFWCNPISGHATLYWYQQILGQGPKLLIQFQNNGVVDDSQLPKDRFSAERLKGVDSTLKIQPAKLEDSAVYLCASSLVFQGKALVANVLTFGAGSRLTVL.